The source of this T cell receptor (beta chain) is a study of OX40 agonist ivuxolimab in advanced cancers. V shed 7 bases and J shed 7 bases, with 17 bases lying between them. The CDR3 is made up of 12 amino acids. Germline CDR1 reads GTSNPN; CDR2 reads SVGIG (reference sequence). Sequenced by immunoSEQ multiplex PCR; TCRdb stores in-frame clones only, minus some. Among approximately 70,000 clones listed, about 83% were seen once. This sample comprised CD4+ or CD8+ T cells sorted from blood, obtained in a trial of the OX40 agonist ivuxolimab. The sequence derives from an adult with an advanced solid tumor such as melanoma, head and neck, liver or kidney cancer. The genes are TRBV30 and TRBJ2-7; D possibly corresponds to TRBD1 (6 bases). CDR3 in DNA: TGTGCCTTTTGGAAGGGGGTCAGGGAGCAGTACTTC. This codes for CAFWKGVREQYF.